Presented here are 13 T cell receptor beta chains from one specimen sequenced in a study of T cells after yellow fever vaccination. TCRdb reprocessed the 5' RACE reads via MiXCR and lists one record per CDR3 protein. The profile covers about 310,000 distinct CDR3 sequences, with around 4% appearing a single time and 23% taken by the ten largest. This specimen was PBMCs, taken on the day of the yellow fever booster vaccination. These receptors were taken from a man between 18 and 35 years old who received the YFV17D yellow fever vaccine.

This clonotype was counted many times. The rearrangement uses TRBV29-1 and TRBJ1-2; D call uncertain. Germline V gene data show CDR1 as SQVTM and CDR2 as ANQGSEA. The CDR3 is 12 amino acids. Trimming stripped 4 bases from V and 6 bases from J, with 12 bases between. CDR3 protein: CSVADYWHGYTF. CDR3 DNA: TGCAGCGTTGCAGACTACTGGCATGGCTACACCTTC.

This clonotype was recorded many times. This chain links TRBV14 with TRBJ2-5; 7 positions agree with TRBD2. CDR1 and CDR2 (germline): SGHDN, FVKESK. The CDR3 extends over 15 amino acids. Germline trimming cut 4 bases from V and 1 base from J; bases unmatched to any gene: 6. In DNA, the CDR3 is TGTGCCAGCAGCCCGTGGGGGGGTACCCAAGAGACCCAGTACTTC. This codes for CASSPWGGTQETQYF.

This clonotype has at least ten counts. The chain joins TRBV18 to TRBJ2-7; D unresolved. The V gene's germline CDR1 is KGHSH and CDR2 LQKENI. This CDR3 is 13 amino acids long. Trimming shortened V by 5 bases and J by 4 bases, and 12 bases separated the two germline ends. The CDR3 DNA is TGTGCCAGCTCATCGTCAGACAAGTACGAGCAGTACGTC. This codes for CASSSSDKYEQYV.

This chain links TRBV20-1 with TRBJ2-5; D may match TRBD1 or TRBD2 (5 bases each). Per the germline V gene, CDR1 is DFQATT and CDR2 is SNEGSKA (reference sequence). The length of the CDR3 is 14 residues. Trimming took 7 bases from V and 4 from J, leaving 19 bases between them. CDR3 protein: CSVFSRGRRETQYF. In DNA form, the CDR3 reads TGCAGTGTCTTTTCTCGGGGCCGGCGAGAGACCCAGTACTTC.

This clonotype was seen many times. The chain recombines TRBV7-9 with TRBJ2-5; no firm D call. The V and J ends lost 7 bases and 5 bases respectively, with 14 bases between them. Germline V lookup: CDR1 SEHNR, CDR2 FQNEAQ (reference sequence). The CDR3 runs to 13 residues. For the CDR3, the DNA is TGTGCCAGCACCGACCTTTGGGCGGAGACCCAGTACTTC. It codes for CASTDLWAETQYF.

In this sample, this clonotype turned up many times. The chain combines TRBV6-2 or TRBV6-3 with TRBJ2-3; D ambiguous. Trimming took 4 bases from V and 9 from J, leaving 14 bases between them. This CDR3 is 13 amino acids long. Germline V gene data show CDR1 as MNHEY and CDR2 as SVGEGT. As DNA, the CDR3 is TGTGCCAGCAGTTCCTCGCCGCAAGGGACGCAGTATTTT. Protein: CASSSSPQGTQYF.

This clonotype has just a few counts. The chain is built from TRBV20-1 and TRBJ2-7; TRBD1 might be the D (5 bases). The V end lost 1 base, the J end lost 2 bases, and 12 bases lay between the germline ends. CDR1 is DFQATT, CDR2 SNEGSKA, per germline (reference sequence). The CDR3 sequence is 14 residues long. The CDR3 DNA sequence: TGCAGTGCTAGAGGGATTCAGGGCGCCTACGAGCAGTACGTC. This translates into CSARGIQGAYEQYV.

This clonotype was recorded at least ten times. The chain couples TRBV20-1 to TRBJ1-2; no clear D. The V gene's germline CDR1 is DFQATT and CDR2 SNEGSKA (reference sequence). Trimming removed 6 bases from V and 1 base from J, with 15 bases in between. The CDR3 spans 14 residues. The CDR3 DNA follows: TGCAGTGCCCACCGTCCGGGAGATAACTATGGCTACACCTTC. Translation gives CSAHRPGDNYGYTF.

The rearrangement links TRBV6-5 to TRBJ2-3; D may be TRBD1 (5 bases). Germline CDR1 MNHEY, CDR2 SVGAGI. V was shortened by 6 bases and J by 3 bases, with 10 bases between the two germline ends. This CDR3 region has 13 residues. As DNA, the CDR3 is TGTGCCAGCAGGGTGACAGATACAGATACGCAGTATTTT. This gives the protein CASRVTDTDTQYF.

The genes are TRBV5-8 and TRBJ1-2; 8 bases agree with TRBD1. Germline assignment: CDR1 SGHTS and CDR2 YDEGEE. The V segment lost 2 bases and the J segment 3 bases; nucleotides outside the gene matches: 9. The CDR3 totals 16 residues. CDR3: CASSFGVQGAYYGYTF. CDR3 nucleotides: TGTGCCAGCAGCTTCGGGGTGCAGGGGGCTTACTATGGCTACACCTTC.

The sample holds a few counts of this clonotype. The V gene is TRBV2, the J gene TRBJ1-2; D gene ambiguous. The CDR3 totals 12 residues. The V and J ends lost 10 bases and 0 bases respectively, with 9 bases between them. CDR1 SNHLY and CDR2 FYNNEI come from the germline V gene. CDR3 DNA: TGTGCCACCTCCGAAGCTAACTATGGCTACACCTTC. It yields the protein CATSEANYGYTF.

The chain joins TRBV5-1 to TRBJ2-7; 7 bases match TRBD2. Germline CDR1 reads SGHRS; CDR2 reads YFSETQ. V lost 1 base to trimming and J lost 9 bases; unmatched junction nucleotides: 13. This CDR3 is 15 amino acids long. The CDR3 reads CASSLKERGPLGQYF. In DNA, the CDR3 is TGCGCCAGCAGCTTGAAAGAGCGGGGTCCCTTGGGGCAGTACTTC.

This clonotype was seen a few times. This chain connects TRBV15 to TRBJ1-2; D is uncertain. This CDR3 comprises 13 residues. V dropped 0 bases and J dropped 7 bases, with 9 bases sitting between them. From germline, CDR1 is LNHNV and CDR2 YYDKDF (reference sequence). The chain's CDR3 is CATSRDLKAGYTF. CDR3 sequence (DNA): TGTGCCACCAGCAGAGATTTGAAAGCTGGCTACACCTTC.